This entry lists 30 T cell receptor beta chains sequenced from one sample in a study of T-cell memory formation after mild COVID-19 (dated by TCRdb to the early 2020s). Library prep was done by 5' RACE. Instrument on record: Illumina NovaSeq 6000. TCRdb reprocessing: public reads trimmed at Q25 with fastp, clones called with MiXCR, in-frame beta chains kept. Rows are combined by CDR3 protein, so each entry shows the most common genes and DNA. The sample table holds 450,000 to 650,000 distinct CDR3 sequences, of which just over 20% were seen once. Roughly an eighth of the sample rests with the top ten. Specimen: PBMCs or a T cell subset sorted from them (not recorded which). These TCRs come from an adult woman who had mild COVID-19 (a few samples of this study predate the infection). The sample titles of this study are shuffled in the database, so cell type and time point are left out; the donor was told from shared clones.

Only a few counts were recorded for this clonotype. V usage is TRBV25-1 and J usage is TRBJ1-1; 7 bases agree with TRBD1. There are 14 residues in the CDR3. The germline V gene encodes CDR1 MGHDK and CDR2 SYGVNS. J gave up 5 bases and V 3 bases, and 6 bases lay outside the gene matches. DNA of the CDR3: TGTGCCAGCAGTGACGTCAGGGGGATGACTGAAGCTTTCTTT. Translated, it gives CASSDVRGMTEAFF.

V and J are TRBV7-9 and TRBJ2-5; 13 nucleotides align to TRBD2. CDR1 and CDR2 (germline): SEHNR, FQNEAQ (reference sequence). The CDR3 is made up of 17 amino acids. V gave up 0 bases and J gave up 2 bases; unmatched junction bases: 3. The CDR3 DNA is TGTGCCAGCAGCTTAGCCGGACTAGCGGGAGTTCAAGAGACCCAGTACTTC. It encodes CASSLAGLAGVQETQYF.

This clonotype was counted many times. The V call is TRBV7-9, the J call TRBJ2-3; 11 bases fit TRBD2. CDR1 and CDR2 (germline): SEHNR, FQNEAQ (reference sequence). The junction had 9 bases not matched to a gene; V was cut back by 5 bases and J by 2 bases. The CDR3 sequence is 17 residues long. The CDR3 sequence: CASSHMLTSGNTDTQYF. CDR3 nucleotides: TGTGCCAGCAGCCACATGCTGACTAGCGGGAACACAGATACGCAGTATTTT.

This clonotype was counted only a few times. The V gene is TRBV30, the J gene TRBJ2-7, with 7 bases lining up with TRBD2. Germline V gives CDR1 GTSNPN, CDR2 SVGIG (reference sequence). The CDR3 has 13 amino acids. The J segment lost 7 bases and the V segment lost 3 bases, leaving 9 bases of the junction unmatched. The CDR3: CAWRSRREREQYF. CDR3 bases: TGTGCCTGGAGGTCGCGGCGGGAGAGGGAGCAGTACTTC.

The chain employs TRBV5-6 and TRBJ2-7; 8 nucleotides agree with TRBD2. This CDR3 spans 15 amino acids. Germline V gene data show CDR1 as SGHDT and CDR2 as YYEEEE. The junction had 8 bases not matched to a gene; V was cut back by 4 bases and J by 2 bases. CDR3 amino acids: CASSAKRGNPYEQYF. The CDR3 DNA sequence: TGTGCCAGCAGCGCCAAGCGGGGGAACCCCTACGAGCAGTACTTC. Variable domain in full (rest from reference TRBV5-6 and TRBJ2-7): DAGVTQSPTHLIKTRGQQVTLRCSPKSGHDTVSWYQQALGQGPQFIFQYYEEEERQRGNFPDRFSGHQFPNYSSELNVNALLLGDSALYLCASSAKRGNPYEQYFGPGTRLTVT.

The sample holds a few counts of this clonotype. CDR3 residues: CASSVTWTGQETQYF. CDR3 sequence (DNA): TGTGCCAGCAGTGTAACCTGGACAGGGCAAGAGACCCAGTACTTC. The rearrangement uses TRBV25-1 and TRBJ2-5, with 8 bases aligning to TRBD1. CDR1 is MGHDK and CDR2 is SYGVNS in the germline V gene. The CDR3 extends over 15 amino acids. Germline trimming cut 4 bases from V and 2 bases from J; bases unmatched to any gene: 6.

The rearrangement uses TRBV30 and TRBJ2-7; D may be TRBD2 (7 bases). CDR3 length: 11 residues. Germline loops: CDR1 GTSNPN, CDR2 SVGIG (reference sequence). V lost 5 bases and J 4 bases, leaving 9 bases between the germline ends. CDR3 in DNA: TGTGCCTGGCGGGGGGCATACGAGCAGTACTTC. It yields the protein CAWRGAYEQYF.

This clonotype has just a few counts. This chain links TRBV25-1 with TRBJ2-6; a weak D match, TRBD2 (6 bases). The length of the CDR3 is 17 residues. The germline CDR1 and CDR2 sequences are MGHDK and SYGVNS. V shed 4 bases and J shed 0 bases, with 13 bases lying between them. DNA of the CDR3: TGTGCCAGCAGTGCCCGGACGGACTACTCTGGGGCCAACGTCCTGACTTTC. It specifies CASSARTDYSGANVLTF.

This clonotype has only one observation. The chain carries TRBV20-1 and TRBJ2-5; 8 positions agree with TRBD2. The CDR3 covers 14 residues. Germline assignment: CDR1 DFQATT and CDR2 SNEGSKA (reference sequence). J lost 5 bases, V lost 1 base, and 6 bases had no gene match. The CDR3 nucleotides are TGCAGTGCTAGAGCCGGGGGGGCTAGGGAGACCCAGTACTTC. Protein sequence: CSARAGGARETQYF.

The V and J genes are TRBV27 and TRBJ2-7; D may match TRBD1 or TRBD2 (6 bases each). The CDR3 length is 13 residues. The V end lost 5 bases, the J end lost 6 bases, and 14 bases lay between the germline ends. Per germline, CDR1 MNHEY and CDR2 SMNVEV (reference sequence). The CDR3 bases are TGTGCCAGCAGTCATGTGCCGGGGGCCGAGCAGTACTTC. Protein sequence: CASSHVPGAEQYF.

This clonotype was detected many times. The chain has TRBV5-1 and TRBJ2-1; 13 bases agree with TRBD2. The germline V gene encodes CDR1 SGHRS and CDR2 YFSETQ. The CDR3 has 16 amino acids. J gave up 3 bases and V 0 bases, and 0 bases lay outside the gene matches. The CDR3 nucleotides are TGCGCCAGCAGCTTGGGGACTAGCGGGAGCTACAATGAGCAGTTCTTC. Translated, it gives CASSLGTSGSYNEQFF.

This clonotype was seen more than once but under ten times. The rearrangement links TRBV4-3 to TRBJ1-5; 10 bases map to TRBD1. Trimming cost V 1 base and J 1 base; bases outside gene matches: 16. The CDR3 consists of 21 residues. Per germline, CDR1 LGHNA and CDR2 YSLEER. The CDR3 DNA sequence: TGCGCCAGCAGCCAAGGTCTTGACAGGGGGCAAACCCCATGGAGCAATCAGCCCCAGCATTTT. Protein: CASSQGLDRGQTPWSNQPQHF.

This sequence joins TRBV5-1 and TRBJ2-7; D not resolved. The V gene's germline CDR1 is SGHRS and CDR2 YFSETQ. The V end was cut by 8 bases, the J end by 1 base, with 16 bases between. The CDR3 is 14 residues long. CDR3 sequence: CASRKEYGSYEQYF. In DNA form, the CDR3 reads TGCGCCAGTAGAAAGGAGTACGGTTCCTACGAGCAGTACTTC. Filled out from reference TRBV5-1 and TRBJ2-7, the complete variable domain reads KAGVTQTPRYLIKTRGQQVTLSCSPISGHRSVSWYQQTPGQGLQFLFEYFSETQRNKGNFPGRFSGRQFSNSRSEMNVSTLELGDSALYLCASRKEYGSYEQYFGPGTRLTVT.

This clonotype was picked up many times. The chain combines TRBV12-3 or TRBV12-4 with TRBJ1-2, with TRBD1 identical over 7 bases. The J segment lost 3 bases and the V segment lost 6 bases, leaving 4 bases of the junction unmatched. This CDR3 contains 13 residues. CDR3 in amino acids: CASRGGTDYGYTF. The CDR3 coding sequence is TGTGCCAGCAGGGGGGGGACAGACTATGGCTACACCTTC.

This clonotype was seen ten or more times. This rearrangement joins TRBV10-3 to TRBJ2-7, with TRBD2 matching over 9 bases. CDR1 is ENHRY and CDR2 is SYGVKD in the germline V gene. This CDR3 is built from 15 residues. The junction had 6 bases not matched to a gene; V was cut back by 2 bases and J by 4 bases. Here the CDR3 DNA reads TGTGCCATCAGTGAGGACGCGGGAGGGCCTTACGAGCAGTACTTC. Translated: CAISEDAGGPYEQYF.

The V call is TRBV30, the J call TRBJ2-1; TRBD2 is a possible D gene (6 bases). V lost 4 bases to trimming and J lost 8 bases, with 12 bases between them. The CDR3 spans 12 residues. Per the germline V gene, CDR1 is GTSNPN and CDR2 is SVGIG (reference sequence). The CDR3 DNA is TGTGCCTGGACGCGGGAATCACATGAGCAGTTCTTC. Its protein is CAWTRESHEQFF.

The table lists this clonotype with a few counts. V gene TRBV6-4 combines with J gene TRBJ2-3; 9 bases match TRBD2. The ends lost 6 bases at V and 7 bases at J; junction bases unmatched: 8. This CDR3 is built from 14 residues. Germline V lookup: CDR1 MRHNA, CDR2 SNTAGT. CDR3 coding DNA: TGTGCCAGCAGCTCTAGCGGGACGGCAAATACGCAGTATTTT. This translates into CASSSSGTANTQYF.

The gene calls are TRBV6-6 and TRBJ1-1; D possibly corresponds to TRBD1 (6 bases). The CDR3 consists of 13 residues. Germline CDR1 reads MNHNY; CDR2 reads SVGAGI (reference sequence). V lost 8 bases, J lost 11 bases, and 21 bases lay in between. CDR3 region: CASGISGITGAFF. CDR3 nucleotides: TGTGCCAGCGGCATATCAGGGATCACAGGGGCTTTCTTT.

The gene calls are TRBV6-6 and TRBJ1-2; 7 bases match TRBD1. CDR1 is MNHNY, CDR2 SVGAGI, per germline (reference sequence). This CDR3 has 13 residues. J was trimmed by 9 bases and V by 7 bases; bases with no gene match: 11. DNA for the CDR3: TGTGCCAGCATCGACGACAGGGAAGTGCGCTACACCTTC. This gives the protein CASIDDREVRYTF.

This clonotype was found a few times. The V gene is TRBV7-6, the J gene TRBJ2-1; no definite D call. V was trimmed by 6 bases and J by 9 bases, leaving 12 bases between them. Germline CDR1 reads SGHVS; CDR2 reads FNYEAQ. The CDR3 spans 12 residues. For the CDR3, the DNA is TGTGCCAGCAGTCCCCAAGTGAGTGAGCAGTTCTTC. The encoded protein is CASSPQVSEQFF. Complete variable domain (other parts from reference TRBV7-6 and TRBJ2-1): GAGVSQSPRYKVTKRGQDVALRCDPISGHVSLYWYRQALGQGPEFLTYFNYEAQQDKSGLPNDRFSAERPEGSISTLTIQRTEQRDSAMYRCASSPQVSEQFFGPGTRLTVL.

This clonotype was seen a few times. The rearrangement joins TRBV3-1 to TRBJ2-1; D gene ambiguous. The CDR3 extends over 12 amino acids. V was clipped by 0 bases and J by 11 bases, with 8 bases between them. CDR1 and CDR2 from the germline V gene are LGHDT and YNNKEL (reference sequence). The CDR3 DNA reads TGTGCCAGCAGCCAAGATCGCGAGAAGCAGTTCTTC. Residues: CASSQDREKQFF.

Points on this clonotype: A junction end diverges from the germline sequence, so it may reflect a read error. V gene TRBV9 combines with J gene TRBJ2-7; 9 positions agree with TRBD1. This CDR3 region has 15 residues. Germline values: CDR1 SGDLS, CDR2 YYNGEE. The CDR3, as DNA: TGTGCCAGCAGCAACCCAGGGACAGGGTCCTTCGAGCAGTACTTC. Protein product: CASSNPGTGSFEQYF.

This clonotype was seen a handful of times. The chain is built from TRBV3-1 and TRBJ1-4; D is uncertain. CDR3 length: 12 residues. V lost 4 bases and J lost 6, with 6 bases in between. Germline CDR1 LGHDT, CDR2 YNNKEL (reference sequence). CDR3 region: CASSLFDEKLFF. CDR3 DNA: TGTGCCAGCAGCCTATTCGATGAAAAACTGTTTTTT. The whole variable domain, remainder taken from reference TRBV3-1 and TRBJ1-4, is DTAVSQTPKYLVTQMGNDKSIKCEQNLGHDTMYWYKQDSKKFLKIMFSYNNKELIINETVPNRFSPKSPDKAHLNLHINSLELGDSAVYFCASSLFDEKLFFGSGTQLSVL.

The V gene is TRBV18, the J gene TRBJ2-1; 8 nucleotides align to TRBD2. Germline-derived CDR1 and CDR2 are KGHSH and LQKENI. The CDR3 runs to 17 residues. The trim removed 6 bases at V and 6 bases at J, leaving 16 bases unmatched. For the CDR3, the DNA is TGTGCCAGCTCGCCGGGACTAGTAGCGCACGGATTCAATGAGCAGTTCTTC. It translates to CASSPGLVAHGFNEQFF. Based on the CDR3 plus reference TRBV18 and TRBJ2-1, the full variable domain is NAGVMQNPRHLVRRRGQEARLRCSPMKGHSHVYWYRQLPEEGLKFMVYLQKENIIDESGMPKERFSAEFPKEGPSILRIQQVVRGDSAAYFCASSPGLVAHGFNEQFFGPGTRLTVL.

J is TRBJ1-1 and V is TRBV20-1; D not certain. CDR1 is DFQATT and CDR2 is SNEGSKA in the germline V gene (reference sequence). This CDR3 contains 15 residues. Trimming pared 3 bases from V and 5 bases from J, leaving 19 bases between. In DNA form, the CDR3 reads TGCAGTGCTAGGTCCAGACGGTGGGAGTTGACTGAAGCTTTCTTT. As protein: CSARSRRWELTEAFF.

A few counts support this clonotype. CDR3 coding DNA: TGTGCCAGCAGTTTTAAAGGGGTGGATACGCAGTATTTT. Residues: CASSFKGVDTQYF. The chain employs TRBV12-3 or TRBV12-4 and TRBJ2-3; D might be TRBD1 (5 bases). The CDR3 contains 13 residues. V lost 3 bases, J lost 6 bases, and 10 bases lay in between.

The rearrangement joins TRBV6-6 to TRBJ1-5; 9 bases map to TRBD1. V lost 5 bases, J lost 2 bases, and 7 bases stayed unmatched. Germline CDR1 is MNHNY and CDR2 is SVGAGI (reference sequence). This CDR3 region has 16 residues. The CDR3 region is CASSRRQGEGNQPQHF. The CDR3 nucleotides read TGTGCCAGCAGTAGACGACAGGGGGAGGGCAATCAGCCCCAGCATTTT.

J is TRBJ1-5 and V is TRBV27; TRBD1 agrees at 8 bases. The CDR3 runs to 15 residues. The germline V gene has CDR1 MNHEY and CDR2 SMNVEV (reference sequence). The V gene end was trimmed by 5 bases and the J gene end by 5 bases; junction bases not matched to a gene: 8. The CDR3 reads CASSVRQGHYQPQHF. As DNA, the CDR3 is TGTGCCAGCAGTGTCCGACAGGGGCACTATCAGCCCCAGCATTTT.

This clonotype was found a few times. The V call is TRBV15, the J call TRBJ2-7, with D possibly matching TRBD1 (6 bases). Germline V gene lookup returns CDR1 LNHNV and CDR2 YYDKDF (reference sequence). The ends were cut back, 3 bases at V and 7 bases at J, with 16 bases in the middle. The CDR3 sequence is 14 residues long. The CDR3 region has the DNA TGTGCCACCAGCAGCTTCAGGGGATTTGAAGAGCAGTACTTC. It is translated as CATSSFRGFEEQYF.

This clonotype showed up just a few times. The CDR3: CASSAGTSGPRDNEQFF. The CDR3 DNA sequence: TGTGCCAGCAGTGCCGGGACTAGCGGTCCTCGGGATAATGAGCAGTTCTTC. The rearrangement joins TRBV6-5 to TRBJ2-1; 11 bases align to TRBD2. The CDR3 sequence is 17 residues long. V was clipped by 5 bases and J by 7 bases; unmatched bases: 13. The germline V gene has CDR1 MNHEY and CDR2 SVGAGI.